A selection of T cell receptor beta chains follows, all from one sample in a study of graft-versus-host responses after intestinal transplantation. Antigens for these TCRs are unknown. TCRdb's table, derived via immunoSEQ multiplex PCR, lists solely in-frame clones and lacks some. Of about 83,000 clones in the sample, 85% to 90% were seen once. Specimen: unstimulated CD4+ T cells sorted from spleen or lymph node cells, collected before intestinal transplant. The receptors come from a human donor who received an intestinal transplant. Each CDR3 is given with its conserved first and last residue. Fields, in order: J gene, D gene, V gene, CDR3 protein. A D gene is named only where the DNA matches it firmly.

j_call: TRBJ1-1
d_call: NA
v_call: TRBV5-1
cdr3_aa: CASREGFLGTEAFF

j_call: TRBJ2-7
d_call: NA
v_call: TRBV7-3
cdr3_aa: CASSLRPENPYEQYF

j_call: TRBJ2-3
d_call: TRBD2
v_call: TRBV5-6
cdr3_aa: CASSLSGASTDTQYF

j_call: TRBJ1-2
d_call: TRBD1
v_call: TRBV10-2
cdr3_aa: CASSESRMLTGKGYGYTF

j_call: TRBJ2-1
d_call: TRBD2
v_call: TRBV27
cdr3_aa: CASRAGGAYNEQFF

j_call: TRBJ2-5
d_call: TRBD1
v_call: TRBV29-1
cdr3_aa: CSVERGPLGGKETQYF

j_call: TRBJ2-7
d_call: TRBD1
v_call: TRBV2
cdr3_aa: CASSATGQVGGYEQYF

j_call: TRBJ1-5
d_call: TRBD1
v_call: TRBV28
cdr3_aa: CASSPRGQGDQPQHF

j_call: TRBJ1-1
d_call: TRBD1
v_call: TRBV5-1
cdr3_aa: CASSLGDRSTMNTEAFF

j_call: TRBJ2-3
d_call: TRBD2
v_call: TRBV9
cdr3_aa: CASSEGLAGVTDTQYF

j_call: TRBJ1-2
d_call: TRBD1
v_call: TRBV19
cdr3_aa: CASSPDRDGRTDYGYTF

j_call: TRBJ2-5
d_call: NA
v_call: TRBV5-4
cdr3_aa: CASSRFLVGAFEETQYF

j_call: TRBJ1-5
d_call: NA
v_call: TRBV28
cdr3_aa: CASSLTREPYSNQPQHF

j_call: TRBJ1-4
d_call: NA
v_call: TRBV5-6
cdr3_aa: CASSSLAGRTNEKLFF

j_call: TRBJ2-5
d_call: NA
v_call: TRBV7-9
cdr3_aa: CASIPPGAETQYF

j_call: TRBJ2-7
d_call: TRBD2
v_call: TRBV7-8
cdr3_aa: CASSLALAGAEQYF

j_call: TRBJ2-7
d_call: NA
v_call: TRBV4-1
cdr3_aa: CASSQFRQPTYEQYF

j_call: TRBJ2-1
d_call: NA
v_call: TRBV7-9
cdr3_aa: CASSLVLAVSYNEQFF

j_call: TRBJ2-7
d_call: NA
v_call: TRBV6-8
cdr3_aa: CASSYANRLLSYEQYF

j_call: TRBJ2-5
d_call: TRBD1
v_call: TRBV27
cdr3_aa: CASSLRDRRETQYF

j_call: TRBJ1-6
d_call: NA
v_call: TRBV4-1
cdr3_aa: CASSQDQESPLHF

j_call: TRBJ1-1
d_call: NA
v_call: TRBV7-2
cdr3_aa: CASSLDSEGEAFF

j_call: TRBJ1-4
d_call: TRBD1
v_call: TRBV10-3
cdr3_aa: CAISDRGAEKLFF

j_call: TRBJ2-5
d_call: TRBD2
v_call: TRBV5-1
cdr3_aa: CASSPGLAEETQYF

j_call: TRBJ2-3
d_call: TRBD2
v_call: TRBV9
cdr3_aa: CASSVGGTSGGRDTQYF

j_call: TRBJ2-7
d_call: NA
v_call: TRBV15
cdr3_aa: CATSRDLQGYEQYF

j_call: TRBJ2-1
d_call: NA
v_call: TRBV10-3
cdr3_aa: CAISESPVSSYNEQFF

j_call: TRBJ2-1
d_call: TRBD2
v_call: TRBV4-2
cdr3_aa: CASSQDLRTSGYNEQFF

j_call: TRBJ2-3
d_call: NA
v_call: TRBV7-3
cdr3_aa: CASSLTRVDTQYF

j_call: TRBJ2-3
d_call: TRBD2
v_call: TRBV5-1
cdr3_aa: CASSPGLAGGLRTDTQYF